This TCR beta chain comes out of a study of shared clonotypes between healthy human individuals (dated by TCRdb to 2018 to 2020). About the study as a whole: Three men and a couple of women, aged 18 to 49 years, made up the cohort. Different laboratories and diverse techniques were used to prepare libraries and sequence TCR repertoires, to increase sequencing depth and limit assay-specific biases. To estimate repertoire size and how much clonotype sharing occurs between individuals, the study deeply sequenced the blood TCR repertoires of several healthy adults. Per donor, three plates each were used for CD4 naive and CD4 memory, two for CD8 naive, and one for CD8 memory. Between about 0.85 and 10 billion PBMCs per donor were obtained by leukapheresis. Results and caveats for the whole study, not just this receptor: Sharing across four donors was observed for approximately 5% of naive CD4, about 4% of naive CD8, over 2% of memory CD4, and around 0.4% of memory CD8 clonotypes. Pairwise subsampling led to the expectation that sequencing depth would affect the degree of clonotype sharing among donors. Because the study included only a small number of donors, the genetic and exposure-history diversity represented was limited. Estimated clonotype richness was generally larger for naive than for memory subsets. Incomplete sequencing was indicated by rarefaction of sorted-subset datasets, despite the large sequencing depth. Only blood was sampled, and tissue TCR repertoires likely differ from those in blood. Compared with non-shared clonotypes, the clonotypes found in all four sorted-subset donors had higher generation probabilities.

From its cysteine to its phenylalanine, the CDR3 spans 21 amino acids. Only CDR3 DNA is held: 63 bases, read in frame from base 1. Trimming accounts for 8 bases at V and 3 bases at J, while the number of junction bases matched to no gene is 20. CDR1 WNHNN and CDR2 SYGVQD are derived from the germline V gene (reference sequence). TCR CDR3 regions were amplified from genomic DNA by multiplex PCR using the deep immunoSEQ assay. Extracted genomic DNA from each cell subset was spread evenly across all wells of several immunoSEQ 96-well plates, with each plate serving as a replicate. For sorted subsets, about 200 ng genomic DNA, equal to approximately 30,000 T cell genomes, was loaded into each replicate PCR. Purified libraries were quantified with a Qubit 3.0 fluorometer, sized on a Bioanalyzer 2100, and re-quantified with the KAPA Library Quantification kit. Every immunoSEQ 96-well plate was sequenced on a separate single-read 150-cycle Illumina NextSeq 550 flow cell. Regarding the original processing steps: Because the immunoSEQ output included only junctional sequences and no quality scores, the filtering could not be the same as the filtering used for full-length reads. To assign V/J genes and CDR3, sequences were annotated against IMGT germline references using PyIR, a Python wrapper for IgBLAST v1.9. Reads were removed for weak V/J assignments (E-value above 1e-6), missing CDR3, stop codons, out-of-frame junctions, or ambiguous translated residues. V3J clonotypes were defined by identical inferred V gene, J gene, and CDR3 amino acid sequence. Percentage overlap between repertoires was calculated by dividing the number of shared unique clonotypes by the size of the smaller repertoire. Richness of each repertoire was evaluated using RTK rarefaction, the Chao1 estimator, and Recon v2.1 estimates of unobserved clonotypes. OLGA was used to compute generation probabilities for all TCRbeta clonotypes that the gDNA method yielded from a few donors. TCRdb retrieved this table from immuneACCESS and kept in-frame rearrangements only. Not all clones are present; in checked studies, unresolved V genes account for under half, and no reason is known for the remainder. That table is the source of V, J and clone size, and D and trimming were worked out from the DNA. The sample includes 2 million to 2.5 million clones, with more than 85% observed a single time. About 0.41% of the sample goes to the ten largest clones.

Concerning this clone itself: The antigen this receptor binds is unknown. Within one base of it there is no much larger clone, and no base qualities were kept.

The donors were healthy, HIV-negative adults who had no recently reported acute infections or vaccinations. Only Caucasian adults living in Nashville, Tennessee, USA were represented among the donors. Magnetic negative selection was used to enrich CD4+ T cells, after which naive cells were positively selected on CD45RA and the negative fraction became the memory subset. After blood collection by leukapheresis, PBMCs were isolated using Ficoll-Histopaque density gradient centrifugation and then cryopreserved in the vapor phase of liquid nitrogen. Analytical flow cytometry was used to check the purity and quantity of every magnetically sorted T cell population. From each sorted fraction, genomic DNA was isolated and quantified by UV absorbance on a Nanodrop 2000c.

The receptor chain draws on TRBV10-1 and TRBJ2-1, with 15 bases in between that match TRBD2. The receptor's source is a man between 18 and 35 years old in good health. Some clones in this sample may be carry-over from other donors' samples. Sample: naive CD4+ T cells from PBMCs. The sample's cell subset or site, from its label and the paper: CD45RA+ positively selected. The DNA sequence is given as TGCGCCAGCCCATGTTCCTCCGGGACTAGCGGGAGGATGGGGAACTACAATGAGCAGTTCTTC. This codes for CASPCSSGTSGRMGNYNEQFF.